The present T cell receptor beta chain was sequenced within a study of identical twins. Study-wide findings and caveats: Twin sharing of out-of-frame TCR alpha was underestimated by models in monozygotic pairs.

As to this clonotype: Antigen: not known.

TCRdb fed the 5' RACE reads into MiXCR, producing one record per CDR3 protein. The table records hundreds of thousands of distinct CDR3 sequences, around 6.1% of them present only once. The source is a man between 18 and 35 years old in good health. What was sequenced was naive T cells sorted from blood.

The CDR3 nucleotides are TGTGCCAGCACCAATCCGGGACTCCCCTACGAGCAGTACTTC. As protein: CASTNPGLPYEQYF. This rearrangement joins TRBV7-2 to TRBJ2-7; TRBD2 is a possible D gene (6 bases). The CDR3 is 14 residues long. V shed 7 bases and J shed 2 bases, with 15 bases lying between them. The germline CDR1 and CDR2 sequences are SGHTA and FQGNSA. The full variable domain, its missing parts supplied by reference TRBV7-2 and TRBJ2-7, is GAGVSQSPSNKVTEKGKDVELRCDPISGHTALYWYRQSLGQGLEFLIYFQGNSAPDKSGLPSDRFSAERTGGSVSTLTIQRTQQEDSAVYLCASTNPGLPYEQYFGPGTRLTVT.